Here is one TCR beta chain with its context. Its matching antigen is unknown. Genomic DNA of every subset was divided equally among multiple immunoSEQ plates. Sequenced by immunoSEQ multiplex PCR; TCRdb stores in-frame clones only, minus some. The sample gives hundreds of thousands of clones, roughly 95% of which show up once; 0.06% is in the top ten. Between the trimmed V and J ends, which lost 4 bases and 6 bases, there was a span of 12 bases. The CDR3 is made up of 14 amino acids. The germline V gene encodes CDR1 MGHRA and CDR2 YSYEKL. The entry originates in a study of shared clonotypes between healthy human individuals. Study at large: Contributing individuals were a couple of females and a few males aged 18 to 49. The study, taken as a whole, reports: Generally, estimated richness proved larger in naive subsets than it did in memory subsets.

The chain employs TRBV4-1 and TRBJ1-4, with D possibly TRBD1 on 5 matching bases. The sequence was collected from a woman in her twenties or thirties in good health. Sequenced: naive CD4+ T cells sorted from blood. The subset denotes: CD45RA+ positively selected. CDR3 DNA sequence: TGCGCCAGCAGCCTAACAGGATTGTATGAAAAACTGTTTTTT. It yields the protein CASSLTGLYEKLFF.